The entry below gives a single T cell receptor beta chain sequence along with its context. No antigen is known for it. This sample stems from a study of PD-1 blockade in classical Hodgkin lymphoma. The study's findings and limits: Relapsed/refractory patients reportedly had lower baseline diversity than newly diagnosed patients. Repertoire differences have undefined causes, possibly disease activity or prior therapy.

This table comes from immunoSEQ multiplex PCR, and its TCRdb copy is limited to in-frame clones, with some not included. The sample has 50,000 to 65,000 clones, nearly 90% seen once. Germline V gene data show CDR1 as DFQATT and CDR2 as SNEGSKA (reference sequence). This CDR3 has 10 residues. Time point denoted: cycle 4 day 1 (C4D1), after five to seven weeks of nivolumab. Every patient had relapsed following autologous stem cell transplantation, and cohorts differed in brentuximab vedotin exposure. Best responses were complete response, partial response or progressive disease. The clonotype comes from a human donor with classical Hodgkin lymphoma. This sequence joins TRBV20-1 and TRBJ2-3, with D hard to call. Sequencing used peripheral blood mononuclear cells (PBMCs), obtained before the fourth cycle of nivolumab. The CDR3 DNA follows: TGCAGCGGGCGGACAGATACGCAGTATTTT. It yields the protein CSGRTDTQYF.